Presented here are 14 T cell receptor beta chains from one specimen sequenced in a study of beta chain features in type 1 diabetes. Study results and caveats: Within each of all four CD4+ subsets, Type 1 diabetes patients had TCRB CDR3s that were moderately but significantly shorter.

Every bit of the isolated RNA underwent reverse transcription, so sequencing read expressed TCRB transcripts. The assay was immunoSEQ multiplex PCR, and TCRdb's table has in-frame clones only and misses some. This sample yields hundreds of thousands of clones, of which roughly 13% are seen a single time; nearly 0.04% belongs to the top ten. These receptors have no known antigen. Material: naive CD4+ T cells from blood. The source of these receptors is a man aged 18 to 30 with type 1 diabetes.

In the case of this clone: In the same sample, other DNA sequences code for this CDR3. This sequence joins TRBV5-1 and TRBJ2-7, with 11 bases matching TRBD1. V dropped 4 bases and J dropped 2; count of bases not matched to a gene: 5. The CDR3 totals 15 residues. From germline, CDR1 is SGHRS and CDR2 YFSETQ. The CDR3 region is CASSPGTGGPYEQYF. Here the CDR3 DNA reads TGCGCCAGCAGCCCCGGGACAGGGGGTCCCTACGAGCAGTACTTC.

This clone was detected a few times. This rearrangement joins TRBV30 to TRBJ1-3; D unclear. The CDR3 is made up of 15 amino acids. Germline loops: CDR1 GTSNPN, CDR2 SVGIG (reference sequence). V lost 2 bases, J lost 8 bases, and 19 bases lay in between. This CDR3 reads CAWSRPSPLSDTIYF. DNA of the CDR3: TGTGCCTGGAGTCGCCCTAGTCCATTGAGTGACACCATATATTTT.

This chain connects TRBV27 to TRBJ2-3; D not resolved. CDR1 is MNHEY, CDR2 SMNVEV, per germline (reference sequence). Trimming took 2 bases from V and 1 from J, leaving 4 bases between them. The CDR3 consists of 13 residues. CDR3 loop: CASSLGRTDTQYF. CDR3 DNA: TGTGCCAGCAGTTTAGGGCGCACAGATACGCAGTATTTT.

The genes are TRBV7-9 and TRBJ1-6; D possibly corresponds to TRBD1 (5 bases). This CDR3 has 14 amino acids. CDR1 and CDR2 from the germline V gene are SEHNR and FQNEAQ (reference sequence). Deletions cut 7 bases from V and 6 bases from J, with 13 bases between. CDR3 in DNA: TGTGCCAGCATGAGGACAAGTGTTAATTCACCCCTCCACTTT. It yields the protein CASMRTSVNSPLHF.

The sample holds a few counts of this clone. The rearrangement joins TRBV5-1 to TRBJ1-1, with no clear D. The germline V gene encodes CDR1 SGHRS and CDR2 YFSETQ. Trimming took off 0 bases at V and 4 bases at J, with 13 bases between the two ends. The CDR3 length is 15 residues. CDR3 amino acids: CASSLEADLGTEAFF. CDR3 sequence (DNA): TGCGCCAGCAGCTTGGAGGCAGACCTGGGCACTGAAGCTTTCTTT. Based on the CDR3 plus reference TRBV5-1 and TRBJ1-1, the full variable domain is KAGVTQTPRYLIKTRGQQVTLSCSPISGHRSVSWYQQTPGQGLQFLFEYFSETQRNKGNFPGRFSGRQFSNSRSEMNVSTLELGDSALYLCASSLEADLGTEAFFGQGTRLTVV.

The chain has TRBV5-1 and TRBJ2-3; 7 nucleotides line up with TRBD2. Germline-derived CDR1 and CDR2 are SGHRS and YFSETQ. The CDR3 extends over 14 amino acids. Trimming took 5 bases from V and 2 from J; bases not matched to a gene: 5. This CDR3 is CASRGGSNTDTQYF. CDR3 sequence (DNA): TGCGCCAGCAGAGGCGGGAGTAACACAGATACGCAGTATTTT.

This sequence joins TRBV4-1 and TRBJ2-7; D perhaps matches TRBD1 (5 bases). The V end was cut by 4 bases, the J end by 3 bases, with 10 bases between. Germline values: CDR1 MGHRA, CDR2 YSYEKL. The CDR3 has 13 amino acids. CDR3 region: CASSPGHIYEQYF. CDR3 DNA sequence: TGCGCCAGCAGCCCAGGACACATCTACGAGCAGTACTTC.

This clone appeared a few times. The J gene is TRBJ2-1, the V gene TRBV4-3, with TRBD2 as a possible D gene (5 bases). The CDR3 runs 16 residues. Germline assignment: CDR1 LGHNA and CDR2 YSLEER. Trimming stripped 1 base from V and 2 bases from J, with 12 bases between. Here the CDR3 DNA reads TGCGCCAGCAGCCAAGTCGGGGTTCCACCCTACAATGAGCAGTTCTTC. Translated: CASSQVGVPPYNEQFF.

This clone was detected a few times. The chain couples TRBV7-9 to TRBJ2-7, with a weak D call TRBD2 (6 bases). CDR3 size: 17 residues. Between the trimmed V and J ends, which lost 6 bases and 0 bases, there was a span of 21 bases. Germline V gene data show CDR1 as SEHNR and CDR2 as FQNEAQ (reference sequence). The CDR3 protein is CASSFTPATGSSYEQYF. DNA for the CDR3: TGTGCCAGCAGTTTCACCCCGGCAACCGGGAGCTCCTACGAGCAGTACTTC. The full variable domain, its missing parts supplied by reference TRBV7-9 and TRBJ2-7, is DTGVSQNPRHKITKRGQNVTFRCDPISEHNRLYWYRQTLGQGPEFLTYFQNEAQLEKSRLLSDRFSAERPKGSFSTLEIQRTEQGDSAMYLCASSFTPATGSSYEQYFGPGTRLTVT.

This clone has a handful of counts. The chain employs TRBV4-3 and TRBJ2-5, with D possibly matching TRBD2 (5 bases). From germline, CDR1 is LGHNA and CDR2 YSLEER. This CDR3 spans 13 amino acids. The ends were cut back, 0 bases at V and 5 bases at J, with 7 bases in the middle. CDR3 sequence reads: CASSQDTRETQYF. The CDR3 DNA is TGCGCCAGCAGCCAAGATACTAGGGAGACCCAGTACTTC.

The table lists this clone with a few counts. The rearrangement links TRBV7-2 to TRBJ2-7; D is uncertain. The CDR3 length is 11 residues. Trimming cost V 7 bases and J 5 bases, with 9 bases left between them. CDR1 is SGHTA, CDR2 FQGNSA, per germline. The CDR3 DNA reads TGTGCCAGCACCATCCTGAACGAGCAGTACTTC. Translating gives CASTILNEQYF. The variable domain in full, with the rest retrieved from reference TRBV7-2 and TRBJ2-7, is GAGVSQSPSNKVTEKGKDVELRCDPISGHTALYWYRQSLGQGLEFLIYFQGNSAPDKSGLPSDRFSAERTGGSVSTLTIQRTQQEDSAVYLCASTILNEQYFGPGTRLTVT.

This clone was found a few times. The chain employs TRBV28 and TRBJ2-3, with D perhaps assigned TRBD1 or TRBD2 (5 bases each). Germline loops: CDR1 MDHEN, CDR2 SYDVKM. This CDR3 contains 15 residues. V lost 8 bases and J lost 4, with 19 bases in between. In nucleotides, the CDR3 is TGTGCCAGCCTACAATTCGGGACCGCAGCAGATACGCAGTATTTT. This codes for CASLQFGTAADTQYF.

The rearrangement uses TRBV18 and TRBJ1-4; the D is unclear. The length of the CDR3 is 14 residues. V was cut by 3 bases and J by 7 bases, with 12 bases left in between. Looked up from germline, CDR1 is KGHSH and CDR2 is LQKENI. CDR3 sequence (DNA): TGTGCCAGCTCACCCCCGGGAACGGTTGAAAAACTGTTTTTT. Amino acid sequence: CASSPPGTVEKLFF.

The chain links TRBV2 to TRBJ1-1; no definite D call. From germline, CDR1 is SNHLY and CDR2 FYNNEI. The CDR3 has 13 amino acids. Trimming left V 4 bases short and J 1 base short, with 7 bases between. In nucleotides, the CDR3 is TGTGCCAGCAGTGCGGAAGCGAACACTGAAGCTTTCTTT. Protein: CASSAEANTEAFF.